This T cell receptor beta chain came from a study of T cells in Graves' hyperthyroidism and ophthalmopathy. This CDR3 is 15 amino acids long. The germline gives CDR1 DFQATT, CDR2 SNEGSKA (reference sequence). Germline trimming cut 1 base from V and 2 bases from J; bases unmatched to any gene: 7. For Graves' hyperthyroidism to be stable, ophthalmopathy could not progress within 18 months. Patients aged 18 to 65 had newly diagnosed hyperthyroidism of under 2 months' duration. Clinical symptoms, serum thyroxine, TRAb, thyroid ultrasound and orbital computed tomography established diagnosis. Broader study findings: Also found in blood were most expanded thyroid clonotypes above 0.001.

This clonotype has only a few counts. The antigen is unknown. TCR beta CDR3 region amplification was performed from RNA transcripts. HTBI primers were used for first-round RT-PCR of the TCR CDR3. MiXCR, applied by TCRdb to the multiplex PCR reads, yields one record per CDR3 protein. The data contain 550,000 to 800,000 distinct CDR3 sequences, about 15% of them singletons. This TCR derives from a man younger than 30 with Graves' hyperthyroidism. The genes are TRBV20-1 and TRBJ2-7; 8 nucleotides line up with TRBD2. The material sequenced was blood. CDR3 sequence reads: CSARASLTSAYEQYF. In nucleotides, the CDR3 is TGCAGTGCTAGAGCCTCTTTGACTAGCGCCTACGAGCAGTACTTC.